This T cell receptor beta chain came from a study of T cells in tuberculosis. Study-level information: The T cells targeted glucose monomycolate, a mycobacterial lipid, via CD1B. A South African cohort included IGRA-negative adolescents, latently infected IGRA-positive adolescents and adults with active tuberculosis. The study, taken as a whole, reports: GMM-specific TCRs were nearer to active tuberculosis alpha repertoires, suggesting expansion.

On this clone itself: What it recognizes is unknown.

Sequencing used immunoSEQ multiplex PCR; TCRdb keeps in-frame clones, though not all of them. This sample has tens of thousands of clones, with around 96% found just once. The time point denotes: new active TB diagnosis, blood taken before or within 7 days of starting treatment. Positive smear microscopy and/or M. tuberculosis culture confirmed active disease. The CDR3 sequence is 15 residues long. J was trimmed by 3 bases and V by 6 bases; bases with no gene match: 8. CDR1 SQVTM and CDR2 ANQGSEA come from the germline V gene. The rearrangement links TRBV29-1 to TRBJ2-1; the match to TRBD2 covers 10 bases. Sequences were derived from PBMCs, sampled at tuberculosis diagnosis. This receptor was taken from an adult with tuberculosis. The CDR3 spells CSVAWRLAGYNEQFF. The DNA of the CDR3 is TGCAGCGTCGCTTGGCGACTAGCGGGCTACAATGAGCAGTTCTTC.